The source of this TCR beta chain is a study of blood T cell repertoires in COVID-19. Background on the study: There were acute and convalescent COVID-19 samples, and they came from the United States, Italy and Spain. T cells, B-cell-depleted T cells, or PBMCs supplied cDNA or gDNA.

Methods used by the authors: Amplification of reference gene primers was used by the study to estimate nucleated cell counts. The protocol was immunoSEQ multiplex PCR, while the TCRdb copy is restricted to in-frame clones and leaves out a portion. V and J calls and clone size are copied from that table; D and trimming were computed from the DNA. The profile shows 150,000 to 200,000 clones, approximately 83% of them singletons. Note on this clone: The germline gene is not matched at one end of the junction; a read error may be the cause.

The CDR3 covers 13 residues. CDR1 SGHTA and CDR2 FQGTGA come from the germline V gene. The source material was peripheral blood. V usage is TRBV7-3 and J usage is TRBJ2-5, with 7 bases fitting TRBD2. This clonotype was obtained from a human donor with active or convalescent COVID-19. The donor label of this sample is uncertain. The CDR3: CASSLEREGRLNF. As DNA, the CDR3 is TGTGCCAGCAGCTTAGAAAGGGAGGGCCGACTGAACTTC.